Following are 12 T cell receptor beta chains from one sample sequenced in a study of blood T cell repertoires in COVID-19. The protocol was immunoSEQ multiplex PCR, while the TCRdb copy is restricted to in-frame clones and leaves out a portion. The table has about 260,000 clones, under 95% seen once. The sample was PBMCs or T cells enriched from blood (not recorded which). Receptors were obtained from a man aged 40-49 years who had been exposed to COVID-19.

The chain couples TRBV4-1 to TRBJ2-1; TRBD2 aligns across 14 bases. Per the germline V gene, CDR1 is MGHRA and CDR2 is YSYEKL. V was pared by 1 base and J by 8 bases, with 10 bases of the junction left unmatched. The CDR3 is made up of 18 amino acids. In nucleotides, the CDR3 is TGCGCCAGCAGCCAAGGGGTTCTCGGGACTAGCGGGAGTCATGAGCAGTTCTTC. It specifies CASSQGVLGTSGSHEQFF.

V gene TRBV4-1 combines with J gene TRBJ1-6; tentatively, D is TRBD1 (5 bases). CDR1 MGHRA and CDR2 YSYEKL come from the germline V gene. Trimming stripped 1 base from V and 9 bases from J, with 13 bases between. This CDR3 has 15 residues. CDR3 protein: CASSQASNGASPLHF. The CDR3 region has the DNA TGCGCCAGCAGCCAAGCCTCAAATGGGGCTTCACCCCTCCACTTT.

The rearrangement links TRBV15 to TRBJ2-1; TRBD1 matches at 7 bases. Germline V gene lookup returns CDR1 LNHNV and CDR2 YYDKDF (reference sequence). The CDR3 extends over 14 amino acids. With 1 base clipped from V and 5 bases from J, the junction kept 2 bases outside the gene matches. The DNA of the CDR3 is TGTGCCACCAGCAGAGCAGGGGGAAACAATGAGCAGTTCTTC. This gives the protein CATSRAGGNNEQFF.

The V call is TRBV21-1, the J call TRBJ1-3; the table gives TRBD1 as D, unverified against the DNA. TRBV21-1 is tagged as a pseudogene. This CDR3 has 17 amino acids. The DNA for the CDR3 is TGTGCCAGCAGCAAAGCGCTGGGCAGGGCTTCAGGAAACACCATATATTTT. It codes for CASSKALGRASGNTIYF.

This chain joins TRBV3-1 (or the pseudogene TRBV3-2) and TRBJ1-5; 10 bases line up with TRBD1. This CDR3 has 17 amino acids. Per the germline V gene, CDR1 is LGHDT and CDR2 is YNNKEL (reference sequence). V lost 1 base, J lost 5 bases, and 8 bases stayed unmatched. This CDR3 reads CASSQGPGTGVHQPQHF. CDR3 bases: TGTGCCAGCAGCCAAGGTCCTGGGACAGGGGTCCATCAGCCCCAGCATTTT.

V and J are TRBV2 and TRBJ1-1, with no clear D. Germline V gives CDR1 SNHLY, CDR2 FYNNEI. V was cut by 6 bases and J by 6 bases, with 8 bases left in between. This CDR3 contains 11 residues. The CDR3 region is CASSVSSEAFF. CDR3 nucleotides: TGTGCCAGCAGCGTATCCTCTGAAGCTTTCTTT.

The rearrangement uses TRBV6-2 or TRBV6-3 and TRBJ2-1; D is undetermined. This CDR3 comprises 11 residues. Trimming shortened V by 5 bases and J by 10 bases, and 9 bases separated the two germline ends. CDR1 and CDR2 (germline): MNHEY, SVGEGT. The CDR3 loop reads CASSRVREQFF. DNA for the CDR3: TGTGCCAGCAGTCGTGTTCGGGAGCAGTTCTTC.

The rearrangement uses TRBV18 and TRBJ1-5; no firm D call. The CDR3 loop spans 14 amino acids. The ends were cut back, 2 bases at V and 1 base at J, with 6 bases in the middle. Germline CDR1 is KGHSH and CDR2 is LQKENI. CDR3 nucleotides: TGTGCCAGCTCACCAGCCGGGAGCAATCAGCCCCAGCATTTT. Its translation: CASSPAGSNQPQHF.

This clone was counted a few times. As DNA, the CDR3 is TGTGCCAGTAGTATCCCGGGACACTCTGGAAACACCATATATTTT. Translation: CASSIPGHSGNTIYF. The V and J genes are TRBV19 and TRBJ1-3, with D perhaps matching TRBD1 (6 bases). The germline V gene encodes CDR1 LNHDA and CDR2 SQIVND (reference sequence). The CDR3 spans 15 residues. V was clipped by 3 bases and J by 0 bases, with 9 bases between them.

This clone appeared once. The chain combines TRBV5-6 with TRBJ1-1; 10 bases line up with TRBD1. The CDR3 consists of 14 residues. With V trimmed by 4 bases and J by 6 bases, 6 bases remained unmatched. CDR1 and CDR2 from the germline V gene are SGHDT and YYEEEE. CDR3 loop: CASSGGQGSSEAFF. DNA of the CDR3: TGTGCCAGCAGCGGGGGACAGGGGAGCTCTGAAGCTTTCTTT.

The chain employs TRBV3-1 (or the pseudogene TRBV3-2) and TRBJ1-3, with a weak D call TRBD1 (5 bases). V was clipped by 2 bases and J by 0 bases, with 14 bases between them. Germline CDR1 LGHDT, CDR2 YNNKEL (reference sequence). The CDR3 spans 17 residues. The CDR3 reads CASSQWGGANSGNTIYF. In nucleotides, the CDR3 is TGTGCCAGCAGCCAATGGGGGGGTGCCAACTCTGGAAACACCATATATTTT.

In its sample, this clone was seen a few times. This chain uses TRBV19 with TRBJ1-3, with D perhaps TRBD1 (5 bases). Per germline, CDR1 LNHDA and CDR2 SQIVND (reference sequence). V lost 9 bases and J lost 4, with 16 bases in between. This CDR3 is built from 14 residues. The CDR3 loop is CASTRRGPGNTIYF. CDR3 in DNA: TGTGCCAGCACAAGGCGGGGACCCGGAAACACCATATATTTT.